The 19 T cell receptor beta chains listed next were all sequenced from one sample in a study of shared clonotypes between healthy human individuals. Measured with immunoSEQ multiplex PCR; TCRdb has only the in-frame clones, and not every one. The table includes about 2.1 million clones, over 85% detected once. The naive CD8 subset, CD45RO-negative cells positively selected for CCR7, excluded terminally differentiated effector memory CD45RA+ cells. What was sequenced was naive CD8+ T cells from PBMCs. Every receptor here comes from a man aged 18 to 29 in good health. Some clones in this sample may be carry-over from other donors' samples.

The chain combines TRBV4-1 with TRBJ2-5; no reliable D call. The CDR3 has 14 amino acids. Trimming removed 5 bases from V and 5 bases from J, with 15 bases in between. Germline V CDR1 and CDR2: MGHRA, YSYEKL. For the CDR3, the DNA is TGCGCCAGCAGCGCTAAGCTCGCTTCCGAGACCCAGTACTTC. It is translated as CASSAKLASETQYF.

The J gene is TRBJ2-3, the V gene TRBV4-2, with a tentative D call TRBD2 (6 bases). V shed 0 bases and J shed 3 bases, with 16 bases lying between them. CDR1 and CDR2 (germline): LGHNA, YNFKEQ. CDR3 length: 17 residues. CDR3 residues: CASSQDWDGGLTDTQYF. CDR3 coding DNA: TGTGCCAGCAGCCAAGATTGGGACGGGGGACTTACAGATACGCAGTATTTT.

This clone was observed a handful of times. This chain connects TRBV28 to TRBJ1-5, with D perhaps matching TRBD1 (6 bases). Trimming cost V 7 bases and J 4 bases, with 14 bases left between them. The CDR3 covers 14 residues. CDR1 is MDHEN and CDR2 is SYDVKM in the germline V gene. This CDR3 reads CASTIGGYNQPQHF. In nucleotides, the CDR3 is TGTGCCAGCACCATCGGGGGCTATAATCAGCCCCAGCATTTT.

This chain links TRBV4-3 with TRBJ2-7, with 9 bases that match TRBD1. The V segment lost 5 bases and the J segment 3 bases; nucleotides outside the gene matches: 5. CDR1 and CDR2 (germline): LGHNA, YSLEER. This CDR3 is 14 amino acids long. CDR3 protein: CASSVGTGSYEQYF. The CDR3 DNA reads as TGCGCCAGCAGCGTAGGGACAGGGAGCTACGAGCAGTACTTC.

This clone has only one observation. The chain carries TRBV7-9 and TRBJ2-1, with 8 bases aligning to TRBD2. From germline, CDR1 is SEHNR and CDR2 FQNEAQ (reference sequence). Losses at the gene ends were 1 base for V and 2 bases for J; bases not matched to a gene: 4. The CDR3 contains 16 residues. CDR3 bases: TGTGCCAGCAGCTTAGTAATAGCGGGGACCTACAATGAGCAGTTCTTC. Translated: CASSLVIAGTYNEQFF.

The CDR3 DNA sequence: TGTGCCAGCAGTTCTACAGGGTATCAGCCCCAGCATTTT. This translates into CASSSTGYQPQHF. This chain connects TRBV6-5 to TRBJ1-5, with D possibly TRBD1 on 6 matching bases. Germline lookup yields CDR1 MNHEY and CDR2 SVGAGI. CDR3 size: 13 residues. Trimming left V 4 bases short and J 5 bases short, with 9 bases between.

This clone has a single count. CDR3 sequence reads: CASSLYGRSETQYF. The CDR3 DNA is TGTGCCAGCAGCTTATACGGGAGATCAGAGACCCAGTACTTC. The J gene is TRBJ2-5, the V gene TRBV7-7, with D perhaps TRBD2 (6 bases). This CDR3 has 14 amino acids. Trimming removed 2 bases at V and 4 bases at J, with 11 bases between. Germline CDR1 is SSHAT and CDR2 is FNYEAQ (reference sequence).

The genes are TRBV7-9 and TRBJ2-5, with D possibly matching TRBD1 (6 bases). Germline lookup yields CDR1 SEHNR and CDR2 FQNEAQ (reference sequence). CDR3 length: 16 residues. Trimming took 5 bases from V and 0 from J, leaving 16 bases between them. The CDR3 DNA sequence: TGTGCCAGCAGCCTTCCCGGGACATCGTACCAAGAGACCCAGTACTTC. Amino acid sequence: CASSLPGTSYQETQYF.

The chain links TRBV30 to TRBJ2-1; 7 bases agree with TRBD2. V shed 5 bases and J 4 bases; nucleotides not matched to a gene: 11. The CDR3 sequence is 15 residues long. CDR1 is GTSNPN, CDR2 SVGIG, per germline (reference sequence). This CDR3 reads CAWVFGRAGYNEQFF. The CDR3 DNA is TGTGCCTGGGTATTTGGGAGGGCCGGGTACAATGAGCAGTTCTTC.

The chain carries TRBV28 and TRBJ1-5, with 10 bases identical to TRBD1. V was pared by 5 bases and J by 3 bases, with 13 bases of the junction left unmatched. Germline V lookup: CDR1 MDHEN, CDR2 SYDVKM. CDR3 size: 18 residues. The CDR3 DNA reads as TGTGCCAGCAGTGAACCGGGACAGGGGATCGGGGTCAATCAGCCCCAGCATTTT. It codes for CASSEPGQGIGVNQPQHF.

A few counts support this clone. The chain couples TRBV11-1 to TRBJ1-1, with D perhaps matching TRBD1 (5 bases). Germline V gene lookup returns CDR1 SGHAT and CDR2 FQDESV (reference sequence). V lost 5 bases and J 8 bases, leaving 15 bases between the germline ends. The CDR3 extends over 13 amino acids. CDR3 sequence: CASSQTRGSEAFF. The CDR3 nucleotides are TGTGCCAGCAGCCAAACGAGGGGTTCGGAAGCTTTCTTT.

The genes are TRBV28 and TRBJ2-1, with 11 positions matching TRBD2. V lost 3 bases, J lost 9 bases, and 4 bases stayed unmatched. There are 14 residues in the CDR3. Germline CDR1 is MDHEN and CDR2 is SYDVKM. The CDR3 nucleotides read TGTGCCAGCAGTTTGGCTAGCGGGAGGAGTGAGCAGTTCTTC. This encodes CASSLASGRSEQFF.

The rearrangement uses TRBV4-2 and TRBJ1-4, with D unresolved. The ends were cut back, 3 bases at V and 5 bases at J, with 4 bases in the middle. The CDR3 extends over 12 amino acids. The germline CDR1 and CDR2 sequences are LGHNA and YNFKEQ. The CDR3 loop is CASSHANEKLFF. The CDR3, as DNA: TGTGCCAGCAGCCATGCAAATGAAAAACTGTTTTTT.

The genes are TRBV6-6 and TRBJ2-3; the D gene is possibly TRBD1 (6 bases). Germline loops: CDR1 MNHNY, CDR2 SVGAGI (reference sequence). The V end lost 5 bases, the J end lost 2 bases, and 17 bases lay between the germline ends. The CDR3 covers 16 residues. DNA for the CDR3: TGTGCCAGCAGTACCATACAGGGCCCCCACACAGATACGCAGTATTTT. Protein product: CASSTIQGPHTDTQYF.

The rearrangement uses TRBV7-2 and TRBJ2-1; no reliable D call. Germline CDR1 reads SGHTA; CDR2 reads FQGNSA. The CDR3 contains 13 residues. The germline V and J ends were trimmed by 6 bases and 7 bases, with 13 bases remaining between them. CDR3 sequence: CASRTRARNEQFF. CDR3 bases: TGTGCCAGCAGGACCCGGGCTAGGAATGAGCAGTTCTTC.

The chain is built from TRBV7-9 and TRBJ1-2; D is undetermined. CDR3 length equals 14 residues. The V gene lost 5 bases and the J gene lost 5 bases, with 15 bases spanning the gap. The germline V gene encodes CDR1 SEHNR and CDR2 FQNEAQ (reference sequence). The CDR3 sequence: CASSTVSGSYGYTF. CDR3 DNA sequence: TGTGCCAGCAGCACCGTTTCGGGTTCGTATGGCTACACCTTC.

This rearrangement joins TRBV11-2 to TRBJ2-2; D perhaps matches TRBD1 (6 bases). The CDR3 spans 15 residues. V was cut by 5 bases and J by 1 base, with 11 bases left in between. From germline, CDR1 is SGHAT and CDR2 FQNNGV. DNA for the CDR3: TGTGCCAGCAGCGGCAGGGGCGGGAACACCGGGGAGCTGTTTTTT. Its translation is CASSGRGGNTGELFF.

The chain recombines TRBV7-9 with TRBJ1-6; D is ambiguous. Germline V gene lookup returns CDR1 SEHNR and CDR2 FQNEAQ (reference sequence). The V gene lost 8 bases and the J gene lost 10 bases, with 12 bases spanning the gap. This CDR3 contains 12 residues. In nucleotides, the CDR3 is TGTGCCAGCGACGAAGGGAAATCACCCCTCCACTTT. As protein: CASDEGKSPLHF.

This clone has just one count. The chain recombines TRBV5-1 with TRBJ1-2; D ambiguous. V lost 2 bases to trimming and J lost 4 bases, with 12 bases between them. This CDR3 contains 14 residues. Looked up from germline, CDR1 is SGHRS and CDR2 is YFSETQ. The CDR3 reads CASSLGREGYGYTF. For the CDR3, the DNA is TGCGCCAGCAGCTTAGGGAGGGAGGGCTATGGCTACACCTTC.